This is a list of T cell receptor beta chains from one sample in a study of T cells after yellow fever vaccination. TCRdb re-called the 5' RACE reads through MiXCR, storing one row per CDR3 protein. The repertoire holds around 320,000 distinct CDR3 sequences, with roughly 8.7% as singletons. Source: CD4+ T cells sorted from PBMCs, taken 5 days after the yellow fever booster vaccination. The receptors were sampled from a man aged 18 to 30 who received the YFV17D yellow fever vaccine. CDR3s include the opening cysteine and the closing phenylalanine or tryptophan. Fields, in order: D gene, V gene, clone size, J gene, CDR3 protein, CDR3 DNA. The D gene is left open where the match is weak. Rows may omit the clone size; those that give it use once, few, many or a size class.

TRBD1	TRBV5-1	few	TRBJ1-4	CASSQQGATNEKLFF	TGCGCCAGCAGCCAACAGGGGGCAACTAATGAAAAACTGTTTTTT
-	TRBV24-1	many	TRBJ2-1	CATSTGTNSREQFF	TGTGCCACCAGTACCGGGACCAACTCGCGGGAGCAGTTCTTC
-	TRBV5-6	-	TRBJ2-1	CASSRWGGGEFF	TGTGCCAGCAGCCGGTGGGGAGGGGGCGAGTTCTTC
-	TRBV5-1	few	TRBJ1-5	CASSLALLIIINQPQHF	TGCGCCAGCAGCTTGGCTTTGTTGATCATCATCAATCAGCCCCAGCATTTT
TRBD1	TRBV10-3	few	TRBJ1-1	CAISEGQGGITEAFF	TGTGCCATCAGTGAAGGACAGGGCGGGATCACTGAAGCTTTCTTT
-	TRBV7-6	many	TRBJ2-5	CASSLNGGWTVETQYF	TGTGCCAGCAGCTTAAACGGAGGATGGACGGTGGAGACCCAGTACTTC
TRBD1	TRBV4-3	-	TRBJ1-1	CASSQDPDRGTEAFF	TGCGCCAGCAGCCAAGACCCTGACAGGGGGACTGAAGCTTTCTTT
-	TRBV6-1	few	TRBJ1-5	CASSEFWGRSQPQHF	TGTGCCAGCAGTGAGTTTTGGGGGCGCAGTCAGCCCCAGCATTTT
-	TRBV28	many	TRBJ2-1	CASNYPGAGNEQFF	TGTGCCAGCAACTACCCGGGGGCGGGCAATGAGCAGTTCTTC
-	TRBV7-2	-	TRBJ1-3	CASSLGNLWDTIYF	TGTGCCAGCAGCTTAGGGAACCTTTGGGACACCATATATTTT